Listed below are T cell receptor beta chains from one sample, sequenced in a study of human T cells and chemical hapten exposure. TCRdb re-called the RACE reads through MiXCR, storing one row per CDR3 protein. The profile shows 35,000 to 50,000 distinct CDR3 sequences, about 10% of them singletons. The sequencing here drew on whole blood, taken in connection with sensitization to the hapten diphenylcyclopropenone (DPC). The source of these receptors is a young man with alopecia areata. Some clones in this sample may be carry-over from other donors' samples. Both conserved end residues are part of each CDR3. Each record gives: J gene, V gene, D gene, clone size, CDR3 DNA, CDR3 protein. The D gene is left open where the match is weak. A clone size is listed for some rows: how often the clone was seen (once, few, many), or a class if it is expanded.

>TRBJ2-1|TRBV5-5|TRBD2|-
TGTGCCAGCAGCCTTAGCTTATTGACTAGCGGGATCTACAATGAGCAGTTCTTC
CASSLSLLTSGIYNEQFF
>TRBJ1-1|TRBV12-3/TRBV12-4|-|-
TGTGCCAGCACCCTCGGGGCCGCGAACACTGAAGCTTTCTTT
CASTLGAANTEAFF
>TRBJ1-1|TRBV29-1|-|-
TGCAGCGTGGGCGATAGACAAGCCGAAGCTTTCTTT
CSVGDRQAEAFF
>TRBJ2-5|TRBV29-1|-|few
TGCAGCGTTGAGCATCCCCGGGAGACCCAGTACTTC
CSVEHPRETQYF
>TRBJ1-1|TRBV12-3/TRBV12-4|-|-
TGTGCCAGCAGTTTATCCGACGGCCAGAACACTGAAGCTTTCTTT
CASSLSDGQNTEAFF
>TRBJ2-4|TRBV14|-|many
TGTGCCAGCAGCCAAGGAAGAAAAAACATTCAGTACTTC
CASSQGRKNIQYF
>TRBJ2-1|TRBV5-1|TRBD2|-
TGCGCCAGCAGCTTGAGCGGGACCCTAAAAAATGAGCAGTTCTTC
CASSLSGTLKNEQFF
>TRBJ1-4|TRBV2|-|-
TGTGCCAGCAGGGACAACACTAATGAAAAACTGTTTTTT
CASRDNTNEKLFF
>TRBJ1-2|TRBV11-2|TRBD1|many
TGTGCCAGCAGCTCTCTCCGGGACAGAGCGCTATTGGGCTATGGCTACACCTTC
CASSSLRDRALLGYGYTF
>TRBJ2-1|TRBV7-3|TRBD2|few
TGTGCCAGCAGCTTAGGGGCGGGAGCCATCTACAATGAGCAGTTCTTC
CASSLGAGAIYNEQFF
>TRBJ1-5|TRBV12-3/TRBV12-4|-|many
TGTGCCAGCAGTTTCTCCGGCAATCAGCCCCAGCATTTT
CASSFSGNQPQHF
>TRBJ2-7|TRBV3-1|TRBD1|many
TGTGCCAGCAGGAAAGGGACAGTCTCCTACGAGCAGTACTTC
CASRKGTVSYEQYF
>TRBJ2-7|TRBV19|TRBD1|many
TGTGCCACATCGGGACAGGTCTCCTACGAGCAGTACTTC
CATSGQVSYEQYF
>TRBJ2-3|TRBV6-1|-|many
TGTGCCAGCAGTGAACTGGGGGTAGGATACACAGATACGCAGTATTTT
CASSELGVGYTDTQYF
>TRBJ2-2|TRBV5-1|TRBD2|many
TGCGCCAGCAGCGTCCCGAGCGGGAGAATGACCGGGGAGCTGTTTTTT
CASSVPSGRMTGELFF
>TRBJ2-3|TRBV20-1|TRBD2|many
TGCAGTGCTAGTACTAGCGGGAGGCAAGATACGCAGTATTTT
CSASTSGRQDTQYF
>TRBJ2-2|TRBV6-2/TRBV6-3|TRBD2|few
TGTGCCAGCGGCACTAGCGGAAGCACCGGGGAGCTGTTTTTT
CASGTSGSTGELFF
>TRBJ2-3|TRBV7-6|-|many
TGTGCCAGCAGCTCAACCCGTAGCGCACTACTCACAGATACGCAGTATTTT
CASSSTRSALLTDTQYF
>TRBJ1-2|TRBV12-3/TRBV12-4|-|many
TGTGCCAGCAGTTTAAACGCTGGCTACACCTTC
CASSLNAGYTF
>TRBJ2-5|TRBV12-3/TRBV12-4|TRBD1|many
TGTGCCAGCAGTTTATTACAGGGGGCGGAATCGACCCAGTACTTC
CASSLLQGAESTQYF
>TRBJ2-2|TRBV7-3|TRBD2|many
TGTGCCAGCAGCACTTATACTAGCGGGAGCGCTACCGGGGAGCTGTTTTTT
CASSTYTSGSATGELFF
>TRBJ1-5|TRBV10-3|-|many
TGTGCCATCAGTGCTTCGGCGAATCAGCCCCAGCATTTT
CAISASANQPQHF
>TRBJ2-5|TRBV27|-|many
TGTGCCAGCAGTCCACAGGGTAGGCAAGAGACCCAGTACTTC
CASSPQGRQETQYF
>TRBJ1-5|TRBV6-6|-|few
TGTGCCAGCATGAGGACAGAACGCCATCAGCCCCAGCATTTT
CASMRTERHQPQHF
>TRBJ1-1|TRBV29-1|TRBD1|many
TGCAGCGGGGACAGGGGAGTGGCTGAAGCTTTCTTT
CSGDRGVAEAFF
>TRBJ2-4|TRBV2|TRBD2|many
TGTGCCACAGCTAGCGGGGGAGCCAAAAACATTCAGTACTTC
CATASGGAKNIQYF
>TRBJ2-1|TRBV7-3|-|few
TGTGCCAGCAGCTTTACAACTGGCGGCTTACTAATCAATGAGCAGTTCTTC
CASSFTTGGLLINEQFF
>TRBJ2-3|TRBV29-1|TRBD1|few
TGCAGCGTTGAAGGGACAGGGGGACCAGATACGCAGTATTTT
CSVEGTGGPDTQYF
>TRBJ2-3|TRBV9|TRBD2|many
TGTGCCAGCAGCGAAAGTAGCGGGACTAGCACAGATACGCAGTATTTT
CASSESSGTSTDTQYF
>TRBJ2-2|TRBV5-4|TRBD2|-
TGTGCCAGCAGCTCCGGGACTAGCGGCACCGGGGAGCTGTTTTTT
CASSSGTSGTGELFF
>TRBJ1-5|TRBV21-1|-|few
TGTGCCAGCAGCCAGGATGGGGGACAGCGTCAGCCCCAGCATTTT
CASSQDGGQRQPQHF
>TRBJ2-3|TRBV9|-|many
TGTGCCAGCAGCGTAGCGAACCCAGATGATACGCAGTATTTT
CASSVANPDDTQYF
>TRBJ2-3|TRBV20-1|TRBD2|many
TGCAGTGCTAGAGGGACTAGCGGGTACACAGATACGCAGTATTTT
CSARGTSGYTDTQYF
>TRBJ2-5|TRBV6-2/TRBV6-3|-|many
TGTGCCAGCAGTGACCCATCCCGGGCCCAGTACTTC
CASSDPSRAQYF
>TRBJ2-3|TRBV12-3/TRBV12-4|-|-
TGTGCCAGCAGTATGACCGGGACACGGAATACGCAGTATTTT
CASSMTGTRNTQYF
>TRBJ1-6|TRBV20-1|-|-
TGCAGTGCTCGACGCTACTACTCCTATAATTCACCCCTCCACTTT
CSARRYYSYNSPLHF
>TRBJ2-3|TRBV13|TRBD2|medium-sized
TGTGCCAGCAGCTTACTAGCGGGAGGTCCCACAGATACGCAGTATTTT
CASSLLAGGPTDTQYF
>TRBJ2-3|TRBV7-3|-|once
TGTGCCAGCAGCTCCGCGGGGGCCCGCACAGATACGCAGTATTTT
CASSSAGARTDTQYF
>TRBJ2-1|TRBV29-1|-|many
TGCAGCGTTGCTCGTGGCTACAATGAGCAGTTCTTC
CSVARGYNEQFF
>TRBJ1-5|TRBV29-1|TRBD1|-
TGCAGCGTTGGGGACAGGGGCGGAGGCAATCAGCCCCAGCATTTT
CSVGDRGGGNQPQHF
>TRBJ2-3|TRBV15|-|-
TGTGCCACCAGCAGAGTACCGGACACAGATACGCAGTATTTT
CATSRVPDTDTQYF
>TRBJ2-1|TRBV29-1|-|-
TGCAGCGTTGACGGATCTCAACTCTCCTACAATGAGCAGTTCTTC
CSVDGSQLSYNEQFF
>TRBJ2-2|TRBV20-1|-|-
TGCAGTGCTAGAGGGGTGGTCACCGGGGAGCTGTTTTTT
CSARGVVTGELFF
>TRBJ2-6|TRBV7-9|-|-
TGTGCCAGCAGCTCCGACGTCGGAGGGGCCAACGTCCTGACTTTC
CASSSDVGGANVLTF
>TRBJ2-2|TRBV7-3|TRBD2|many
TGTGCCAGCAGCTTAGACGGGACTAGCTGGAACACCGGGGAGCTGTTTTTT
CASSLDGTSWNTGELFF
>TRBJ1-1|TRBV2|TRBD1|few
TGTGCCAGCAGTGATGGACAGGTGTGGACTGAAGCTTTCTTT
CASSDGQVWTEAFF
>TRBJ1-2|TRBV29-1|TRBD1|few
TGCAGCGTAACGGACAGGGATTATGGCTACACCTTC
CSVTDRDYGYTF
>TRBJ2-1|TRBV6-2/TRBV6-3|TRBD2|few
TGTGCCAGCCGTATTAGCGGGAGGCTACGTACCTACAATGAGCAGTTCTTC
CASRISGRLRTYNEQFF
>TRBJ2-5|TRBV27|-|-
TGTGCCAGCAGTTTAGGTCCAGGGGCGTACCAAGAGACCCAGTACTTC
CASSLGPGAYQETQYF
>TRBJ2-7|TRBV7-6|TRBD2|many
TGTGCCAGCAGCTTAGATCCAGCGGGGGGCTTACAGTACTTC
CASSLDPAGGLQYF
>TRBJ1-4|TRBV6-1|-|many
TGTGCCAGCAGTTCAAAGAAACTGTTTTTT
CASSSKKLFF
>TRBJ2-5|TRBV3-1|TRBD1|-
TGTGCCAGCAGCCTGGCGGACACAGGGGGCGCGTTGGGGACCCAGTACTTC
CASSLADTGGALGTQYF
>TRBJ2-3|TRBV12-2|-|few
TGTGCAAGTCCCACGCCGCGGGAGTACACAGATACGCAGTATTTT
CASPTPREYTDTQYF
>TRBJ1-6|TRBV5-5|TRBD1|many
TGTGCCAGCAGCCGTGGACAGGGCCTCTCCTATAATTCACCCCTCCACTTT
CASSRGQGLSYNSPLHF
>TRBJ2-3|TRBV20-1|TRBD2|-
TGCAGTGCTCCACCGACTAGCGGGACGATTTCTAGCACAGATACGCAGTATTTT
CSAPPTSGTISSTDTQYF